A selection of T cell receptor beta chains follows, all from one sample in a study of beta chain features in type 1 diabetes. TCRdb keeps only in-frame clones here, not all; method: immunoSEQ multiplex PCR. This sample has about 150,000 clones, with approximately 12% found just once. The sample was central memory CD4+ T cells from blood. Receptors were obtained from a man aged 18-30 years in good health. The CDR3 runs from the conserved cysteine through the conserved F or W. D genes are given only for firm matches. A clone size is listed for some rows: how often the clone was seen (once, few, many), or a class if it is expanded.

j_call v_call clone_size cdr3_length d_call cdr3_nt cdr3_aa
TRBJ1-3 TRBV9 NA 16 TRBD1 TGTGCCAGCAGCGGAACGACAGGGGTCGGTGGAAACACCATATATTTT CASSGTTGVGGNTIYF
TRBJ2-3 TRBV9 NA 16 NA TGTGCCAGCAGCGTGGGGGCTAGGCTGGCCACAGATACGCAGTATTTT CASSVGARLATDTQYF
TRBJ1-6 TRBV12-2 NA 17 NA TGTGCAAGTCCGCCACGTTTCCCGCAGTGCGGGAATTCACCCCTCCACTTT CASPPRFPQCGNSPLHF
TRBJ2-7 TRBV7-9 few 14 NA TGTGCCAGCAGCTTAGCACGAGGAGGAATCGAGCAGTACTTC CASSLARGGIEQYF
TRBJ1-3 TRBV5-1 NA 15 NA TGCGCCAGCAGCCTGGGGCCTACTGGGGGAAACACCATATATTTT CASSLGPTGGNTIYF
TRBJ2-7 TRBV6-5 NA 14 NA TGTGCCAGCAGTTCCGGACGGTCAACCTACGAGCAGTACTTC CASSSGRSTYEQYF
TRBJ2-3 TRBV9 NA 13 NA TGTGCCAGCAGCGTCACTGTGGCAGATACGCAGTATTTT CASSVTVADTQYF
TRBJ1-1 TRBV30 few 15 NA TGTGCCTGTCCGTTGCAGCGGGGGATGAACACTGAAGCTTTCTTT CACPLQRGMNTEAFF
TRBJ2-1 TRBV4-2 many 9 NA TGTGCCAGCTACAATGAGCAGTTCTTC CASYNEQFF
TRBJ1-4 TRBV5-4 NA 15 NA TGTGCCAGCACCCCGAATCCGGGTAGTGGAGAAAAACTGTTTTTT CASTPNPGSGEKLFF
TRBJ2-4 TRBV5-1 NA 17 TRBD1 TGCGCCAGCAGCTTCGGGACAGGGTATCAAGTCAAAAACATTCAGTACTTC CASSFGTGYQVKNIQYF
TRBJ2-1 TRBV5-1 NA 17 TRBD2 TGCGCCAGCAGCTTGGCCACTAGCGGGGCGAACTACAATGAGCAGTTCTTC CASSLATSGANYNEQFF
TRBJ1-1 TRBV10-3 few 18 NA TGTGCCATCAGTGGGTTTTCGGACAGTCGTAACCTGAACACTGAAGCTTTCTTT CAISGFSDSRNLNTEAFF
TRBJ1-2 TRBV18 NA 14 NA TGTGCCAGCTCACCTACTAGAGCTAACTATGGCTACACCTTC CASSPTRANYGYTF
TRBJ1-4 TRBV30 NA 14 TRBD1 TGTGCCTGGAGTCGGGACAGCTCTAATGAAAAACTGTTTTTT CAWSRDSSNEKLFF
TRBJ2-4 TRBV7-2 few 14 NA TGTGCCAGCAGCTTCGGGGTTGGCAAAAACATTCAGTACTTC CASSFGVGKNIQYF
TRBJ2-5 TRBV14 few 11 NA TGTGCCAGCGGGGGAATGGAGACCCAGTACTTC CASGGMETQYF
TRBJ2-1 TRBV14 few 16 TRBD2 TGTGCCAGCAGCCGGGCTAGCGGGAGCTCCTACAATGAGCAGTTCTTC CASSRASGSSYNEQFF
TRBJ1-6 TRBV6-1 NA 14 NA TGTGCCAGCAGTGAAGTGAACAACAATTCACCCCTCCACTTT CASSEVNNNSPLHF
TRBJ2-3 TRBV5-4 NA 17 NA TGTGCCACACAGCTCCGAGGAAGGACAGCTAGCCCAGATACGCAGTATTTT CATQLRGRTASPDTQYF
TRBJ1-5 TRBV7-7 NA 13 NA TGTGCTAGCAGCTTAGATCCCACTCAGCCCCAGCATTTT CASSLDPTQPQHF
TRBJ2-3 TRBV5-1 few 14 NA TGCGCCAGCAGTCCTCCCCTAAGTACAGATACGCAGTATTTT CASSPPLSTDTQYF
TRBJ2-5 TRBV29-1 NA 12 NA TGCAGCGTTGAGCAGGGTCAAGAGACCCAGTACTTC CSVEQGQETQYF
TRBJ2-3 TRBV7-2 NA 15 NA TGTGCCAGCAGCCTACAGGGATTGGAGACAGATACGCAGTATTTT CASSLQGLETDTQYF
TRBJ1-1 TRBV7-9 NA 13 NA TGTGCCAGCAGATGGGACGGGAACACTGAAGCTTTCTTT CASRWDGNTEAFF
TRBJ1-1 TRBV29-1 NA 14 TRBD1 TGCAGCGTTGAAGATGGGGCCAGGGGGGCTGAAGCTTTCTTT CSVEDGARGAEAFF
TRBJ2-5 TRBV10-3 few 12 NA TGTGCCATCAGTGAAGGTGCAGAGACCCAGTACTTC CAISEGAETQYF
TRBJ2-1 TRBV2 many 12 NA TGTGCCAGCAGTGAATCGGTCCAGCGATGGGTCTTC CASSESVQRWVF
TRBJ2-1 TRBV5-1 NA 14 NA TGCGCCAGCAGCTTGGGACTAGGACACAATGAGCAGTTCTTC CASSLGLGHNEQFF
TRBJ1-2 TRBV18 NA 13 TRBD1 TGTGCCAGCTCCCAGGGACAGGGGGATGGCTACACCTTC CASSQGQGDGYTF
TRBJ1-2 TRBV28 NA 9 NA TGTGCCAGGCGTTATGGCTACACCTTC CARRYGYTF
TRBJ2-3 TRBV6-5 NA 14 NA TGTGCCAGCAAGGGCGGGCTCAAGGCAGATACGCAGTATTTT CASKGGLKADTQYF
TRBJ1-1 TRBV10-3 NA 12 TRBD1 TGTGCCATCAGTTTGGGACAGGGTGAAGCTTTCTTT CAISLGQGEAFF
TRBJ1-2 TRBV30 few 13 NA TGTGCCTGGAGTCGGGACGAAAACTATGGCTACACCTTC CAWSRDENYGYTF
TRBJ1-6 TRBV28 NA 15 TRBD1 TGTGCCAGTCTTACCGTGGGACAGGGGATTACACCCCTCCACTTT CASLTVGQGITPLHF
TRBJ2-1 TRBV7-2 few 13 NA TGTGCCAGCAGCCGGGTTGTTGGGTTCGAGCAGTTCTTC CASSRVVGFEQFF
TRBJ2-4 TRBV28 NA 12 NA TGTGCCAGCAGTTTAGCGGCAAACATTCAGTACTTC CASSLAANIQYF
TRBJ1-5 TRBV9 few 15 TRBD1 TGTGCCAGCAGCGTAGCGGGACAGGCTAATCAGCCCCAGCATTTT CASSVAGQANQPQHF
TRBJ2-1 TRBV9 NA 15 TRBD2 TGTGCCAGCAGCCCAGTTCTAGCGGGGGGTAGTGAGCAGTTCTTC CASSPVLAGGSEQFF
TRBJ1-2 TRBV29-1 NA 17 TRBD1 TGCAGCGTTGAAGACCCTTTTGTGACAGGGGTTTCTCGAGGCTACACCTTC CSVEDPFVTGVSRGYTF
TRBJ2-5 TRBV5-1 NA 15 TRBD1 TGCGCCAGCAGCTCTAAAGGGACAGTGGGCGAGACCCAGTACTTC CASSSKGTVGETQYF
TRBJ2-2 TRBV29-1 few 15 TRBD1 TGCAGCGCCCTTTCCCGCAGGGGGTCAGGCGGGGAGCTGTTTTTT CSALSRRGSGGELFF